This T cell receptor (beta chain) comes out of a study of Tregs in tolerant kidney transplant recipients. TCRdb's copy holds only in-frame clones and misses some; the assay was immunoSEQ multiplex PCR. The table includes 90,000 or so clones, approximately 93% detected once. Related graft donors supplied nonmyeloablative bone marrow transplants, and mixed chimerism was transient. Losses at the gene ends were 5 bases for V and 3 bases for J; bases not matched to a gene: 6. Germline lookup yields CDR1 SGHVS and CDR2 FQNEAQ. CDR3 length equals 14 residues. The chain combines TRBV7-8 with TRBJ1-2; TRBD1 matches 7 bases. The source was CD4+ T cells from blood (PBMCs), collected 12 months after the transplant. The clonotype originates from a human patient who received a combined kidney and bone marrow transplant. The T cells may partly be graft donor cells. In nucleotides, the CDR3 is TGTGCCAGCAGCCCCTCGACAGGGTACTATGGCTACACCTTC. It encodes CASSPSTGYYGYTF.